This T cell receptor beta chain is from a study of blood T cells in healthy people across ages. The study, taken as a whole, reports: Roughly linear declines in TCR beta diversity per million T cells occurred with age.

Next came a second PCR, run for about 6 to 11 cycles, which used a sample-barcoded 5' primer along with a J-beta primer mix. TCRdb processed the 5' RACE reads anew with MiXCR; each CDR3 protein has one entry. The sample yields 1,500,000 or so distinct CDR3 sequences, roughly 43% seen once. CDR3 length: 14 amino acids. Germline V lookup: CDR1 MNHEY, CDR2 SMNVEV (reference sequence). Trimming left V 5 bases short and J 4 bases short, with 14 bases between. Points on this clonotype: No antigen is known for it.

Per sample, extraction of total RNA gave at least 5 micrograms in every case. The TCR was taken from a woman under 30 in good health. Sample: blood. The V call is TRBV27, the J call TRBJ1-1, with D possibly TRBD1 on 5 matching bases. The CDR3 coding sequence is TGTGCCAGCAGTCCCACTTGGGGGGGCACTGAAGCTTTCTTT. Translating gives CASSPTWGGTEAFF.